This T cell receptor beta chain appears in the sequencing data of a study of CD8 T cells in Susac syndrome. In the study overall: Five or six sequenced Susac syndrome patients had clinically active disease, while roughly 8 were in remission. Findings and limits, study-wide: A relatively small number of individuals underwent TCR sequencing and HLA analysis.

RNA, at about 0.45 to 1 ug, was reverse transcribed with random hexamers. TCRdb itself ran the immunoSEQ multiplex PCR reads through MiXCR, one entry per CDR3 protein. Of 150,000 to 190,000 distinct CDR3 sequences in the sample, roughly 95% are singletons; the top ten hold about 0.16%. Comment on this clonotype: Its antigen is not identified.

The authors negatively isolated CD8+ and CD4+ T cells and FACS-enriched TEMRA cells. This CDR3 region has 11 residues. The germline gives CDR1 DFQATT, CDR2 SNEGSKA (reference sequence). V was pared by 3 bases and J by 8 bases, with 10 bases between. The sequencing input was CD4+ T cells from PBMCs. The TCR was taken from a human donor with Susac syndrome. This chain connects TRBV20-1 to TRBJ1-2; TRBD1 is a possible D gene (6 bases). Here the CDR3 reads CSASEGEGYTF. In nucleotides, the CDR3 is TGCAGTGCTAGTGAGGGGGAAGGCTACACCTTC.